This entry lists 5 T cell receptor beta chains sequenced from one sample in a study of breast tumors, draining lymph nodes, adjacent tissues. Axillary draining lymph nodes of breast cancer patients supplied the node samples. TCRdb ran MiXCR on the multiplex PCR reads and lists one entry per CDR3 protein. The sample consists of under 350,000 distinct CDR3 sequences, about 33% of them appearing once. Sequencing used axillary lymph node tissue. These receptors were obtained from a female donor with breast cancer. Some clones in this sample may be carry-over from other donors' samples.

This clonotype was counted ten times or more. The chain joins TRBV3-1 to TRBJ2-5, with a tentative D call TRBD1 (6 bases). This CDR3 has 14 residues. CDR1 LGHDT and CDR2 YNNKEL come from the germline V gene (reference sequence). V dropped 2 bases and J dropped 5 bases, with 12 bases sitting between them. The CDR3, as DNA: TGTGCCAGCAGCCAAACAGGGCGGGTTGAGACCCAGTACTTC. Encoded protein: CASSQTGRVETQYF.

This clonotype was counted ten times or more. This rearrangement joins TRBV5-1 to TRBJ1-5, with a weak D call TRBD1 (5 bases). This CDR3 is built from 17 residues. Trimming pared 4 bases from V and 0 bases from J, leaving 17 bases between. Germline lookup yields CDR1 SGHRS and CDR2 YFSETQ. The CDR3 reads CASSKDILTNSNQPQHF. The CDR3 nucleotides read TGCGCCAGCAGCAAGGACATCCTTACCAATAGCAATCAGCCCCAGCATTTT.

This clonotype appeared many times. The chain carries TRBV20-1 and TRBJ2-5; no clear D gene. Germline values: CDR1 DFQATT, CDR2 SNEGSKA (reference sequence). The CDR3 is made up of 14 amino acids. V shed 0 bases and J shed 3 bases, with 11 bases lying between them. CDR3 residues: CSARDFRTEETQYF. CDR3 nucleotide sequence: TGCAGTGCTAGAGATTTTAGAACAGAAGAGACCCAGTACTTC.

Ten or more counts support this clonotype. The genes are TRBV9 and TRBJ2-6; D may be TRBD2 (6 bases). Germline assignment: CDR1 SGDLS and CDR2 YYNGEE. This CDR3 is built from 15 residues. V dropped 4 bases and J dropped 1 base, with 9 bases sitting between them. CDR3 bases: TGTGCCAGCAGCACGGGGGAGTCTGGGGCCAACGTCCTGACTTTC. Translation gives CASSTGESGANVLTF.

This clonotype occurred a few times. This CDR3 is CASSFAPRDSTYEQYF. The DNA for the CDR3 is TGTGCCAGCAGCTTCGCCCCCCGGGACTCTACCTACGAGCAGTACTTC. The V call is TRBV5-4, the J call TRBJ2-7; D is possibly TRBD2 (6 bases). This CDR3 contains 16 residues. In germline, CDR1 is SGHNT, CDR2 YYREEE (reference sequence). V was trimmed by 2 bases and J by 2 bases, leaving 17 bases between them.